These 32 T cell receptor beta chains share one sample of origin, sequenced in a study of blood T cells in healthy people across ages. It was with a sample-barcoded 5' primer and a J-beta primer mix that a second PCR of roughly 7 to 12 cycles was run. MiXCR, applied by TCRdb to the 5' RACE reads, yields one record per CDR3 protein. In the table there are 700,000 or so distinct CDR3 sequences, about a fifth of which are singletons. Sequenced input: blood. Source of these receptors: a man in his 70s in good health.

Details on this clonotype: One end of the junction varies from germline; a read error may be responsible. The rearrangement uses TRBV5-1 and TRBJ1-2, with D possibly being TRBD1 (6 bases). The length of the CDR3 is 16 residues. The V gene's germline CDR1 is SGHRS and CDR2 YFSETQ. The DNA of the CDR3 is TGCGCCGGCAGCTATAATGGGGGCCTCGAAGGGTATGGCTACACCTTC. Amino acids: CAGSYNGGLEGYGYTF.

The V and J genes are TRBV29-1 and TRBJ2-3; D might be TRBD2 (6 bases). Germline CDR1 and CDR2: SQVTM and ANQGSEA. The CDR3 loop spans 10 amino acids. V lost 7 bases and J lost 6, with 8 bases in between. The CDR3 coding sequence is TGCAGCGGGGGGGTGGATACGCAGTATTTT. Its translation is CSGGVDTQYF.

This clonotype was counted between two and nine times. The CDR3 spells CASSHRRERDKNIQYF. In nucleotides, the CDR3 is TGTGCCAGCAGCCACCGGCGGGAGCGGGACAAAAACATTCAGTACTTC. This sequence joins TRBV6-5 and TRBJ2-4; 7 bases are shared with TRBD2. CDR1 is MNHEY, CDR2 SVGAGI, per germline. Losses at the gene ends were 6 bases for V and 3 bases for J; bases not matched to a gene: 11. The CDR3 loop spans 16 amino acids.

This sequence joins TRBV10-3 and TRBJ2-1, with D tentatively TRBD2 (6 bases). This CDR3 region has 12 residues. Germline assignment: CDR1 ENHRY and CDR2 SYGVKD. The V gene lost 2 bases and the J gene lost 12 bases, with 11 bases spanning the gap. In nucleotides, the CDR3 is TGTGCCATCAGTGAGCGGGACTTAGGGCAGTTCTTC. This sequence encodes CAISERDLGQFF.

With respect to this clonotype: A much bigger clone sits one base away, suggesting this may be a read error. The rearrangement links TRBV10-3 to TRBJ2-3, with D possibly matching TRBD2 (5 bases). This CDR3 has 12 amino acids. In germline, CDR1 is ENHRY, CDR2 SYGVKD. The CDR3 loop is CVISTRLDTQYF. DNA of the CDR3: TGTGTCATCAGCACTAGATTAGATACGCAGTATTTT.

This rearrangement joins TRBV19 to TRBJ1-1; D remains unclear. V was trimmed by 5 bases and J by 0 bases, leaving 7 bases between them. The germline gives CDR1 LNHDA, CDR2 SQIVND (reference sequence). This CDR3 is 13 amino acids long. CDR3 DNA sequence: TGTGCCAGTAGTCTATATATGAACACTGAAGCTTTCTTT. It specifies CASSLYMNTEAFF.

In its sample, this clonotype was seen a few times. The chain recombines TRBV27 with TRBJ1-4; D may be TRBD1 (5 bases). This CDR3 is 14 amino acids long. Germline V gene lookup returns CDR1 MNHEY and CDR2 SMNVEV (reference sequence). Trimming left V 5 bases short and J 11 bases short, with 18 bases between. The CDR3 is CASSKNSDTSKLFF. CDR3 sequence (DNA): TGTGCCAGCAGTAAAAACTCGGACACGTCCAAACTGTTTTTT.

The V gene is TRBV14, the J gene TRBJ2-5, with D possibly TRBD1 on 6 matching bases. V shed 4 bases and J shed 3 bases, with 12 bases lying between them. The CDR3 runs 14 residues. Germline CDR1 and CDR2: SGHDN and FVKESK. CDR3 bases: TGTGCCAGCAGCCGCAGGGGTGTGGAAGAGACCCAGTACTTC. Protein: CASSRRGVEETQYF.

The gene calls are TRBV12-3 or TRBV12-4 and TRBJ2-7; D is uncertain. The CDR3 loop spans 14 amino acids. Trimming removed 2 bases at V and 1 base at J, with 9 bases between. This chain's CDR3 is CASSLYPSSYEQYV. The CDR3 region has the DNA TGTGCCAGCAGTTTATATCCATCTTCCTACGAGCAGTACGTC.

Note on this clonotype: The junction departs from germline at one end; a sequencing error may be responsible. The rearrangement joins TRBV12-3 or TRBV12-4 to TRBJ2-3, with TRBD1 as a possible D gene (6 bases). The CDR3 spans 13 residues. The CDR3 DNA reads TGTGCCAGCAGTCCGGACAGCGCAGATGCGCAGTATTTT. Amino acid sequence: CASSPDSADAQYF.

Remarks on this clonotype: In this CDR3 the conserved last residue, phenylalanine or tryptophan, is missing, so a read error is likely. The V and J genes are TRBV5-1 and TRBJ1-2; unclear D gene. This CDR3 spans 16 amino acids. Per germline, CDR1 SGHRS and CDR2 YFSETQ. Between the trimmed V and J ends, which lost 4 bases and 5 bases, there was a span of 21 bases. The CDR3 region has the DNA TGCGCCAGCAGCCCAGAGTGGTCCCGGGTATCGTATGGCTACACCGTC. Its protein product is CASSPEWSRVSYGYTV.

The gene calls are TRBV5-1 and TRBJ2-5, with D possibly matching TRBD2 (6 bases). With the DNA end fitting TRBJ2-7 better, the J assignment may be wrong. The CDR3 is 14 residues long. The germline V gene has CDR1 SGHRS and CDR2 YFSETQ. CDR3 in amino acids: CASSLLGGTYEQYF. The CDR3 DNA sequence: TGCGCCAGCAGCTTGTTAGGCGGGACCTACGAGCAGTACTTC.

The rearrangement joins TRBV12-3 or TRBV12-4 to TRBJ1-2; D is possibly TRBD1 (5 bases). CDR3 size: 12 residues. V was trimmed by 7 bases and J by 3 bases, leaving 9 bases between them. CDR3 in DNA: TGTGCCAGCATTGAAGGGGACTATGGCTACACCTTC. Translation gives CASIEGDYGYTF.

The chain employs TRBV20-1 and TRBJ1-5; 10 nucleotides line up with TRBD1. Per germline, CDR1 DFQATT and CDR2 SNEGSKA (reference sequence). The CDR3 runs to 16 residues. V lost 5 bases to trimming and J lost 7 bases; unmatched junction nucleotides: 14. CDR3 sequence reads: CSAVSGTGERAQPQHF. The CDR3 nucleotides read TGCAGTGCTGTCTCGGGGACAGGGGAAAGGGCGCAGCCCCAGCATTTT.

This clonotype was detected only a few times. This chain connects TRBV27 to TRBJ2-1, with D unresolved. Germline V lookup: CDR1 MNHEY, CDR2 SMNVEV (reference sequence). The CDR3 extends over 13 amino acids. The V end lost 7 bases, the J end lost 6 bases, and 13 bases lay between the germline ends. The CDR3 spells CASTTPPGNEQFF. CDR3 bases: TGTGCCAGCACCACCCCCCCGGGCAATGAGCAGTTCTTC.

The chain carries TRBV6-2 or TRBV6-3 and TRBJ2-7; D unresolved. The CDR3 covers 13 residues. Looked up from germline, CDR1 is MNHEY and CDR2 is SVGEGT. V lost 8 bases to trimming and J lost 0 bases, with 11 bases between them. The CDR3 loop is CASATTSSYEQYF. CDR3 coding DNA: TGTGCCAGCGCCACCACCAGCTCCTACGAGCAGTACTTC.

This clonotype was observed a handful of times. The chain combines TRBV5-1 with TRBJ1-1, with no clear D. Trimming removed 7 bases from V and 5 bases from J, with 15 bases in between. CDR3 length: 13 residues. Germline loops: CDR1 SGHRS, CDR2 YFSETQ. CDR3 DNA: TGCGCCAGCCTTGGCCCGGCCGGAACTGAAGCTTTCTTT. Its protein is CASLGPAGTEAFF.

This clonotype was picked up a small number of times. The chain uses TRBV24-1 and TRBJ1-5; D gene unclear. CDR1 is KGHDR, CDR2 SFDVKD, per germline. The CDR3 contains 14 residues. V gave up 6 bases and J gave up 1 base, with 9 bases separating them. The CDR3 nucleotides are TGTGCCACCAGTCCCGACGCCAGCAATCAGCCCCAGCATTTT. It yields the protein CATSPDASNQPQHF.

This clonotype was counted only a few times. This rearrangement joins TRBV7-2 to TRBJ1-2, with D unresolved. Trimming removed 2 bases at V and 3 bases at J, with 7 bases between. Germline values: CDR1 SGHTA, CDR2 FQGNSA. This CDR3 spans 13 amino acids. The CDR3 region is CASSLYDHYGYTF. In DNA form, the CDR3 reads TGTGCCAGCAGCTTATATGACCACTATGGCTACACCTTC.

The sample holds many counts of this clonotype. The chain carries TRBV6-1 and TRBJ1-1; D is uncertain. Looked up from germline, CDR1 is MNHNS and CDR2 is SASEGT. The ends were cut back, 5 bases at V and 8 bases at J, with 12 bases in the middle. The CDR3 has 12 residues. CDR3: CASSTREAEAFF. The CDR3 coding sequence is TGTGCCAGCAGTACCCGTGAAGCCGAAGCTTTCTTT.

This rearrangement joins TRBV27 to TRBJ2-3; TRBD1 matches 7 bases. J lost 4 bases, V lost 4 bases, and 8 bases had no gene match. The CDR3 spans 15 residues. The germline V gene has CDR1 MNHEY and CDR2 SMNVEV (reference sequence). This CDR3 is CASSWRTGGSDTQYF. CDR3 sequence (DNA): TGTGCCAGCAGTTGGAGGACAGGAGGATCAGATACGCAGTATTTT.

This clonotype was detected only a few times. This chain links TRBV7-2 with TRBJ2-3; D assignment may be TRBD1 or TRBD2 (6 bases each). V shed 5 bases and J shed 4 bases, with 16 bases lying between them. CDR1 and CDR2 (germline): SGHTA, FQGNSA. CDR3 length equals 15 residues. The CDR3 bases are TGTGCCAGCAGCCTAGGAGGGGGGATCTCAGATACGCAGTATTTT. This codes for CASSLGGGISDTQYF.

This chain joins TRBV20-1 and TRBJ2-7, with a tentative D call TRBD2 (5 bases). Judging by the DNA end, TRBJ2-5 fits better; the J call may be wrong. This CDR3 region has 17 residues. CDR1 and CDR2 from the germline V gene are DFQATT and SNEGSKA (reference sequence). CDR3 amino acids: CSARAPGFVGSQETQYF. The CDR3 DNA reads as TGCAGTGCTAGAGCCCCGGGGTTTGTTGGGTCACAAGAGACCCAGTACTTC.

In nucleotides, the CDR3 is TGTGCCAGCAGCTCCAACCCGTTAGGGACCGGGGAGCTGTTTTTT. It is translated as CASSSNPLGTGELFF. V is TRBV7-3 and J is TRBJ2-2, with D unclear. Germline V gives CDR1 SGHTA, CDR2 FQGTGA. The CDR3 contains 15 residues. V gave up 4 bases and J gave up 5 bases, with 14 bases separating them. Complete variable domain (other parts from reference TRBV7-3 and TRBJ2-2): GAGVSQTPSNKVTEKGKYVELRCDPISGHTALYWYRQSLGQGPEFLIYFQGTGAADDSGLPNDRFFAVRPEGSVSTLKIQRTERGDSAVYLCASSSNPLGTGELFFGEGSRLTVL.

This clonotype was counted only a few times. This chain links TRBV9 with TRBJ2-2, with D possibly being TRBD2 (6 bases). The CDR3 is made up of 14 amino acids. The V end lost 1 base, the J end lost 7 bases, and 11 bases lay between the germline ends. Germline V gives CDR1 SGDLS, CDR2 YYNGEE. CDR3: CASSVSGRSGELFF. CDR3 DNA: TGTGCCAGCAGCGTATCGGGGAGGAGCGGGGAGCTGTTTTTT. The entire variable domain, with the rest obtained from reference TRBV9 and TRBJ2-2, is as follows: DSGVTQTPKHLITATGQRVTLRCSPRSGDLSVYWYQQSLDQGLQFLIQYYNGEERAKGNILERFSAQQFPDLHSELNLSSLELGDSALYFCASSVSGRSGELFFGEGSRLTVL.

This clonotype came up a few times. The chain employs TRBV6-5 and TRBJ1-4; D ambiguous. Looked up from germline, CDR1 is MNHEY and CDR2 is SVGAGI. This CDR3 comprises 15 residues. V lost 0 bases and J lost 4, with 9 bases in between. The DNA of the CDR3 is TGTGCCAGCAGTTACTCGATGGCAGTTAATGAAAAACTGTTTTTT. It codes for CASSYSMAVNEKLFF.

The V gene is TRBV20-1, the J gene TRBJ1-5; TRBD1 matches 8 bases. V trimming: 6 bases; J trimming: 9 bases; junction bases outside the gene matches: 10. The CDR3 consists of 13 residues. CDR1 and CDR2 from the germline V gene are DFQATT and SNEGSKA (reference sequence). The CDR3: CSARTGSYGPQHF. The CDR3 nucleotides read TGCAGTGCCCGGACAGGGAGTTACGGGCCCCAGCATTTT.

In its sample, this clonotype was seen a few times. The CDR3 here is CASSGDRGGNEQFF. CDR3 DNA: TGTGCCAGTAGTGGTGACAGGGGTGGAAATGAGCAGTTCTTC. The J gene is TRBJ2-7, the V gene TRBV19; 8 bases agree with TRBD1. The J call could be wrong; TRBJ2-1 is a better fit for the DNA end. Germline V lookup: CDR1 LNHDA, CDR2 SQIVND (reference sequence). This CDR3 has 14 amino acids.

The chain employs TRBV7-2 and TRBJ2-1; TRBD2 matches 11 bases. This CDR3 is 16 amino acids long. With V trimmed by 2 bases and J by 9 bases, 9 bases remained unmatched. Germline assignment: CDR1 SGHTA and CDR2 FQGNSA. CDR3 bases: TGTGCCAGCAGCTTAAGTACTAGCGGGAGAGGTCTTGAGCAGTTCTTC. Its translation: CASSLSTSGRGLEQFF.

V is TRBV19 and J is TRBJ1-5; 9 bases fit TRBD1. CDR1 LNHDA and CDR2 SQIVND come from the germline V gene (reference sequence). V dropped 5 bases and J dropped 7; count of bases not matched to a gene: 12. The CDR3 has 16 amino acids. DNA of the CDR3: TGTGCCAGTAGTGGGGGGACAGGGCCGTCGGGGCAGCCCCAGCATTTT. Protein: CASSGGTGPSGQPQHF.

V and J are TRBV6-1 and TRBJ1-2; D call uncertain. Germline CDR1 and CDR2: MNHNS and SASEGT. The CDR3 is made up of 13 amino acids. V dropped 3 bases and J dropped 6 bases, with 11 bases sitting between them. The CDR3 loop is CASSDRLGHGYTF. DNA of the CDR3: TGTGCCAGCAGTGATCGGTTGGGTCATGGCTACACCTTC.

The rearrangement links TRBV9 to TRBJ1-1; D is ambiguous. Trimming cost V 0 bases and J 1 base, with 10 bases left between them. This CDR3 comprises 15 residues. Germline V gene data show CDR1 as SGDLS and CDR2 as YYNGEE. Here the CDR3 reads CASSVVPGGNTEAFF. CDR3 sequence (DNA): TGTGCCAGCAGCGTAGTTCCAGGCGGGAACACTGAAGCTTTCTTT.